This is a list of T cell receptor beta chains from one sample in a study of T cell repertoires in cytomegalovirus infection. These receptors lack a known antigen. TCRdb reanalysed the reads using MiXCR and keeps one entry per CDR3 protein. The sample holds around 430,000 distinct CDR3 sequences, approximately 42% seen once. Sample: cultured PBMCs, taken from culture after CMV antigen stimulation. All receptors derive from a human donor in good health (CMV status not recorded). Some clones in this sample may be carry-over from other donors' samples. Each CDR3 is given with its conserved first and last residue. D genes are given only for firm matches. Clone sizes are given selectively: once, few, many, or a class where the clone is expanded.

size,V,D,J,DNA,CDR3
few,TRBV6-1,.,TRBJ2-3,TGTGCCAGCAGTGAATGGAGGGAGGAGGGGGATACGCAGTATTTT,CASSEWREEGDTQYF
many,TRBV7-2,.,TRBJ2-5,TGTGCCAGCAGCTTTGGGGGGCCCCAAGAGACCCAGTACTTC,CASSFGGPQETQYF
few,TRBV27,TRBD1,TRBJ1-2,TGTGCCAGCAGTTTATGGGACAGGGGCTATGGCTACACCTTC,CASSLWDRGYGYTF
.,TRBV20-1,TRBD1,TRBJ1-3,TGCAGTGCTGGAGGGGACAGGGACTCTGGAAACACCATATATTTT,CSAGGDRDSGNTIYF
few,TRBV7-6,.,TRBJ2-7,TGTGCCAGCAGCTTAGCCGCTAGCGACCACGAGCAGTACTTC,CASSLAASDHEQYF
.,TRBV11-2,.,TRBJ2-1,TGTGCCAGCAGCCTCCGGGACACGGGACATGAGCAGTTCTTC,CASSLRDTGHEQFF
.,TRBV6-2/TRBV6-3,TRBD2,TRBJ2-1,TGTGCCAGCACCAAGAGCGGGAGTAGGGACAATGAGCAGTTCTTC,CASTKSGSRDNEQFF
.,TRBV7-9,.,TRBJ1-2,TGTGCCACGGGACGGGAACCCGGCGGCTACACCTTC,CATGREPGGYTF
once,TRBV4-3,.,TRBJ2-1,TGCGCCAGCAGCAACCCCCCATTCAATGAGCAGTTCTTC,CASSNPPFNEQFF
.,TRBV12-3/TRBV12-4,.,TRBJ1-2,TGTGCCAGCAGTCCAAACCTCCCGGGGCCGAGGGGAGCTGGCTACACCTTC,CASSPNLPGPRGAGYTF
.,TRBV7-6,.,TRBJ2-1,TGTGCCAGCAGCTTAGGGGGACTCCCCAATGAGCAGTTCTTC,CASSLGGLPNEQFF
.,TRBV7-2,.,TRBJ2-5,TGTGCCAGCAGATTAGGAGGGACGGAGACCCAGTACTTC,CASRLGGTETQYF
.,TRBV7-2,.,TRBJ1-2,TGTGCCAGCAGCTTCAAGGGAGTCTATGATGGCTACACCTTC,CASSFKGVYDGYTF
few,TRBV3-1,.,TRBJ2-7,TGTGCCAGCAGCCAAGATTCGAAGGGAGCCCTCCGGGACGAGCAGTACTTC,CASSQDSKGALRDEQYF
many,TRBV11-3,.,TRBJ2-3,TGTGCCAGCAGCTTAGGTCTCCAGAGCACAGATACGCAGTATTTT,CASSLGLQSTDTQYF
.,TRBV27,TRBD1,TRBJ1-1,TGTGCCAGCAGGCCGACAGGGGGAGGGACTGAAGCTTTCTTT,CASRPTGGGTEAFF
.,TRBV10-3,TRBD2,TRBJ2-1,TGTGCCACTGGGCTAGCGGGGGTCAACAATGAGCAGTTCTTC,CATGLAGVNNEQFF
few,TRBV7-2,TRBD2,TRBJ2-1,TGTGCCAGCAGCTTAGCGGGGACTAGCGGGATGAGGTATGAGCAGTTCTTC,CASSLAGTSGMRYEQFF
few,TRBV12-3/TRBV12-4,.,TRBJ1-2,TGTGCCAGCAGTTTAGTCGCCAGGCAAGCGGCCTATGGCTACACCTTC,CASSLVARQAAYGYTF
.,TRBV5-1,.,TRBJ2-3,TGCGCCAGCAGCGCGGGGACAGGCACAGATACGCAGTATTTT,CASSAGTGTDTQYF
.,TRBV20-1,TRBD2,TRBJ2-7,TGCAGTGCTAGGCGACCGGGGGGAAACGAGCAGTACTTC,CSARRPGGNEQYF
.,TRBV12-3/TRBV12-4,.,TRBJ2-7,TGTGCCAGCAGTTTCGGGTTGGCCAGAGAGCAGTACTTC,CASSFGLAREQYF